The sequence of this T cell receptor beta chain was determined in a study of fetal regulatory T cell absence and autoimmunity. Overall study context: The IPEX patients lacked clinical diabetes but had exocrine pancreas autoimmunity. Broader study findings: Some top pancreas TCR clones were over 80-fold enriched versus cord blood. Pancreas and cord blood did not differ much in TRB family usage.

A word on this clone: Its antigen is not identified.

This table comes from immunoSEQ multiplex PCR, and its TCRdb copy is limited to in-frame clones, with some not included. The sample lists some 44,000 clones, roughly 80% occurring once. This TCR was sampled from a newborn boy with IPEX syndrome. Input material: cord blood.

CDR3 DNA: TGTGCCAGCAGACCTTATGGCGGGGATCGAGGCTACACCTTC. Translated, it gives CASRPYGGDRGYTF. The chain carries TRBV6-5 and TRBJ1-2, with D uncertain. CDR3 length equals 14 residues. Germline CDR1 MNHEY, CDR2 SVGAGI. V lost 6 bases and J lost 8, with 19 bases in between.